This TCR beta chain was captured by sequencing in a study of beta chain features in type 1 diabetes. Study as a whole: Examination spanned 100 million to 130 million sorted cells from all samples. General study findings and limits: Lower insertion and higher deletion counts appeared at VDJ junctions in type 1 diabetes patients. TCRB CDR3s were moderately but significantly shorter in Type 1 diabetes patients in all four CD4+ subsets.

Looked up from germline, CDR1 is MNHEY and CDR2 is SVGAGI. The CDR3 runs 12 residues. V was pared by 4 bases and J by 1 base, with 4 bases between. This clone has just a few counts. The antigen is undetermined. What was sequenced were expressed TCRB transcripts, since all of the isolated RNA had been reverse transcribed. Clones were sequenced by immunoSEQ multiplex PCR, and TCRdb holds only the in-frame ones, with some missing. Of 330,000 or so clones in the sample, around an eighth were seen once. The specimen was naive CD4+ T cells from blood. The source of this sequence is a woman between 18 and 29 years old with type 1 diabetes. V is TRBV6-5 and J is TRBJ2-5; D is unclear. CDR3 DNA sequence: TGTGCCAGCAGTTCCCTCCAAGAGACCCAGTACTTC. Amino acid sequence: CASSSLQETQYF.